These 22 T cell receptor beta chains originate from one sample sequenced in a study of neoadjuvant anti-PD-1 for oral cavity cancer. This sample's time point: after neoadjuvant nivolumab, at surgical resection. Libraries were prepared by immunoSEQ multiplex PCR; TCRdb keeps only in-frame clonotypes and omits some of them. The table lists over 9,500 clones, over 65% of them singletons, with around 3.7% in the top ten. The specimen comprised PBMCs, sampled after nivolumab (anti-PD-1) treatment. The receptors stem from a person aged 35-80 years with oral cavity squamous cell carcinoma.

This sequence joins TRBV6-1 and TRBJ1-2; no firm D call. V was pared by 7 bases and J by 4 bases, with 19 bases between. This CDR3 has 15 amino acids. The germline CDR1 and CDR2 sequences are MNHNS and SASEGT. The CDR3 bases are TGTGCCAGCACTGTACAACCAATGTCGTCCTATGGCTACACCTTC. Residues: CASTVQPMSSYGYTF.

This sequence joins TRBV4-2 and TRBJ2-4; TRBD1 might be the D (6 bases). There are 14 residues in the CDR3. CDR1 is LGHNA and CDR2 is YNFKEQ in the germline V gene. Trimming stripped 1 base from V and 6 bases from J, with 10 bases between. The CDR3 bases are TGTGCCAGCAGCCAAGCTAGAGGGGGAAACATTCAGTACTTC. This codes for CASSQARGGNIQYF.

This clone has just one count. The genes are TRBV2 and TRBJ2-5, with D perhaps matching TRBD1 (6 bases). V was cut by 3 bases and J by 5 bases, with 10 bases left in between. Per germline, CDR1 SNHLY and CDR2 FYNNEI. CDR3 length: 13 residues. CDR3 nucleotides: TGTGCCAGCAGTGAGGGGGCTCACGAGACCCAGTACTTC. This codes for CASSEGAHETQYF.

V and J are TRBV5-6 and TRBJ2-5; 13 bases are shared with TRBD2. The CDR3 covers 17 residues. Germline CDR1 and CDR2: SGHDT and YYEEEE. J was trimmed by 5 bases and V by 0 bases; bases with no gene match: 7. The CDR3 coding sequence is TGTGCCAGCAGCTTGGGGACTAGCGGGAGACCCCGGGAGACCCAGTACTTC. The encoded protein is CASSLGTSGRPRETQYF.

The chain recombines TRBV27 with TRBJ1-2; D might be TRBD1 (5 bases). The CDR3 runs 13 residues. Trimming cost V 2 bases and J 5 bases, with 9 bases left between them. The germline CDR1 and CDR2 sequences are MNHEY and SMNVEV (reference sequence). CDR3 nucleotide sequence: TGTGCCAGCAGTTTAAGCAGGGAATATGGCTACACCTTC. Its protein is CASSLSREYGYTF.

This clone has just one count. The CDR3 bases are TGTGCCACCAGCAGAGAGGGGGGGCCCTACGAGCAGTACTTC. It codes for CATSREGGPYEQYF. The chain combines TRBV15 with TRBJ2-7; D possibly corresponds to TRBD2 (7 bases). Germline loops: CDR1 LNHNV, CDR2 YYDKDF (reference sequence). This CDR3 spans 14 amino acids. Between the trimmed V and J ends, which lost 0 bases and 2 bases, there was a span of 8 bases.

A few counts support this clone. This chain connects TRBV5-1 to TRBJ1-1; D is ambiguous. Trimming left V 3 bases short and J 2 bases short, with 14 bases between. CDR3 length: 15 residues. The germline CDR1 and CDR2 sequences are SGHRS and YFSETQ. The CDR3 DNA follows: TGCGCCAGCAGCTCCGGACGGAACCTAAACACTGAAGCTTTCTTT. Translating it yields CASSSGRNLNTEAFF.

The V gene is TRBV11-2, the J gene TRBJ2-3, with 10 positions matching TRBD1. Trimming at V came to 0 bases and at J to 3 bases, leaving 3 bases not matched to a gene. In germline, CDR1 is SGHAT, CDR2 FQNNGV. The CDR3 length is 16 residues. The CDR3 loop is CASSLEGQGSTDTQYF. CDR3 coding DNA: TGTGCCAGCAGCTTAGAGGGACAGGGGTCTACAGATACGCAGTATTTT.

Here the CDR3 DNA reads TGCGCCAGCAGCTGGGGGTCAGGGTTGAACACTGAAGCTTTCTTT. Translated, it gives CASSWGSGLNTEAFF. V is TRBV5-1 and J is TRBJ1-1; possibly TRBD1 for D (5 bases). V gave up 3 bases and J gave up 0 bases, with 12 bases separating them. Germline V gene sequence: CDR1 SGHRS, CDR2 YFSETQ. The CDR3 runs 15 residues.

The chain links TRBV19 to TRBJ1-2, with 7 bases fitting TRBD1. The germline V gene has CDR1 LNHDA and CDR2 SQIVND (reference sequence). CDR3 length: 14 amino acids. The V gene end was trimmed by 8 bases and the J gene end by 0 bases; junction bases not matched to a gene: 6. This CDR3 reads CASLGQLTNYGYTF. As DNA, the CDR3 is TGTGCCAGTTTGGGACAGCTTACTAACTATGGCTACACCTTC.

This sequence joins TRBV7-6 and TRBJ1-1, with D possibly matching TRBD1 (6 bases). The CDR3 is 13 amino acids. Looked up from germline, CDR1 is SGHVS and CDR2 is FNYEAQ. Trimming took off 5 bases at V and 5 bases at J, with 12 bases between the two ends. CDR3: CASSTTGRTEAFF. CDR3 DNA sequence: TGTGCCAGCAGCACTACAGGGAGGACTGAAGCTTTCTTT.

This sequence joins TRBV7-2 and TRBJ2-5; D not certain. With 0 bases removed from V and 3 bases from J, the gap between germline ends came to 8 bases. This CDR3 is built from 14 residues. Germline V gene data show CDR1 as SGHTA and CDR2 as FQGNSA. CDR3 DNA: TGTGCCAGCAGCTTAGCGATCTCCGAAGAGACCCAGTACTTC. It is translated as CASSLAISEETQYF.

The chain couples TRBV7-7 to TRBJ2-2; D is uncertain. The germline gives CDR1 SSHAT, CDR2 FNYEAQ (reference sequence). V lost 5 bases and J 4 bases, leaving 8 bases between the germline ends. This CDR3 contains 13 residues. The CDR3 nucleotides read TGTGCCAGCAGCCCTTTGGGCACCGGGGAGCTGTTTTTT. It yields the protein CASSPLGTGELFF.

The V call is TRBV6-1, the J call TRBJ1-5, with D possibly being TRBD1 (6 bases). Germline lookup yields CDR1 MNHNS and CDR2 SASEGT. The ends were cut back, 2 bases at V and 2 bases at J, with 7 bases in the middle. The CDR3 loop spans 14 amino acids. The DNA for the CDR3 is TGTGCCAGCAGTGAATCAGGGGGCAATCAGCCCCAGCATTTT. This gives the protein CASSESGGNQPQHF.

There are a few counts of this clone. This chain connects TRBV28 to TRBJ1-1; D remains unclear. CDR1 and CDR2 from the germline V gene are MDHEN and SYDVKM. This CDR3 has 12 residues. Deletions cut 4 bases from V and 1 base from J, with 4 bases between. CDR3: CASSSANTEAFF. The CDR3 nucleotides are TGTGCCAGCAGTTCAGCGAACACTGAAGCTTTCTTT.

Here the CDR3 reads CASSSDSEETQYF. The CDR3 nucleotides are TGTGCCAGCAGTTCGGACAGCGAAGAGACCCAGTACTTC. The chain has TRBV6-5 and TRBJ2-5; the D gene is possibly TRBD1 (6 bases). The CDR3 runs to 13 residues. CDR1 is MNHEY, CDR2 SVGAGI, per germline. V was trimmed by 4 bases and J by 3 bases, leaving 9 bases between them.

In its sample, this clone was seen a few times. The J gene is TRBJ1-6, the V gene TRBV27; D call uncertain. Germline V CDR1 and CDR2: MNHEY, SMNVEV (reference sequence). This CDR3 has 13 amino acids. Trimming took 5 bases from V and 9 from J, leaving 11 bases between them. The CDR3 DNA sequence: TGTGCCAGCAGTCCCTCCAATCTTTCACCCCTCCACTTT. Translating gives CASSPSNLSPLHF.

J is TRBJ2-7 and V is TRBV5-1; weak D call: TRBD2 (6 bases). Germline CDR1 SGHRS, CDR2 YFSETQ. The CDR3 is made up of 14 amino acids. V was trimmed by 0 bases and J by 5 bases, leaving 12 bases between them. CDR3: CASSLGAGRNEQYF. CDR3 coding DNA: TGCGCCAGCAGCTTGGGTGCGGGGAGAAACGAGCAGTACTTC.

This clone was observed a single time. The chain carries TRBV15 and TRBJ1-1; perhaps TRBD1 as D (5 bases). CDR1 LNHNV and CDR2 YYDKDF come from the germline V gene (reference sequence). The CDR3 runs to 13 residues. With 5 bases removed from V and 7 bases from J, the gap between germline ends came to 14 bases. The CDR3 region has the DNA TGTGCCACCAGCTTCGTCAGGGCACGTGAAGCTTTCTTT. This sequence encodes CATSFVRAREAFF.

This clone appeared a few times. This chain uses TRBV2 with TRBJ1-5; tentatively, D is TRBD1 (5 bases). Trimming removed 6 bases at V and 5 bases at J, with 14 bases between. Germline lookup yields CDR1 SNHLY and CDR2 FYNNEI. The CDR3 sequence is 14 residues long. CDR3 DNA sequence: TGTGCCAGCAGGGACACCGAGGGGTATCAGCCCCAGCATTTT. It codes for CASRDTEGYQPQHF.

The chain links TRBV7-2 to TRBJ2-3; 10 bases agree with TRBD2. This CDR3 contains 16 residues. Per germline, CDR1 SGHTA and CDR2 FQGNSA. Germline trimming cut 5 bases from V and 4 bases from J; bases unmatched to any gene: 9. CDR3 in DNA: TGTGCCAGCAGCCGTACTAGCGGGGAAACACCAGATACGCAGTATTTT. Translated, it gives CASSRTSGETPDTQYF. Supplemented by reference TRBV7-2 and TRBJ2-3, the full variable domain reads GAGVSQSPSNKVTEKGKDVELRCDPISGHTALYWYRQSLGQGLEFLIYFQGNSAPDKSGLPSDRFSAERTGGSVSTLTIQRTQQEDSAVYLCASSRTSGETPDTQYFGPGTRLTVL.

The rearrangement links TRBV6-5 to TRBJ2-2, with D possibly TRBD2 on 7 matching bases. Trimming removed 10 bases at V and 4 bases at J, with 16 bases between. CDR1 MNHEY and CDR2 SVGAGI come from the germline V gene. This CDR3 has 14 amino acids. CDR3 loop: CAIGGLGGTGELFF. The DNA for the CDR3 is TGTGCCATCGGGGGGCTGGGCGGCACCGGGGAGCTGTTTTTT.